The 30 T cell receptor beta chains below were found in one sample sequenced in a study of early T cells in non-severe SARS-CoV-2 infection. Via MiXCR, TCRdb re-called the 5' RACE reads, giving one row per CDR3 protein. The sample has roughly 23,000 distinct CDR3 sequences, 3% to 4% seen once. Sequencing was done on a sample of whole blood. The receptors derive from an adult who was a healthcare worker with PCR-confirmed SARS-CoV-2 infection or an uninfected control (not recorded which).

This clonotype occurred many times. V is TRBV29-1 and J is TRBJ2-5; D gene ambiguous. The CDR3 consists of 13 residues. Per the germline V gene, CDR1 is SQVTM and CDR2 is ANQGSEA. V was cut by 8 bases and J by 1 base, with 14 bases left in between. CDR3 nucleotide sequence: TGCAGCTTTAACCCCGGGTCCCAAGAGACCCAGTACTTC. It codes for CSFNPGSQETQYF.

Many counts were recorded for this clonotype. The rearrangement uses TRBV12-3 or TRBV12-4 and TRBJ2-7, with 9 bases that match TRBD2. Trimming at V came to 5 bases and at J to 5 bases, leaving 10 bases not matched to a gene. The CDR3 loop spans 15 amino acids. The CDR3 loop reads CASSLTPSGIDEQYF. For the CDR3, the DNA is TGTGCCAGCAGTCTCACACCTAGCGGGATCGACGAGCAGTACTTC.

The chain employs TRBV7-9 and TRBJ2-5; 7 nucleotides align to TRBD1. The CDR3 is 15 amino acids. Unmatched junction bases numbered 4, after V lost 0 bases and J lost 3 bases. CDR1 is SEHNR, CDR2 FQNEAQ, per germline (reference sequence). The CDR3 nucleotides are TGTGCCAGCAGCTTAGCTAGGACAGGAAAAGAGACCCAGTACTTC. Its protein product is CASSLARTGKETQYF. Looking up the rest from reference TRBV7-9 and TRBJ2-5 gives the full variable domain: DTGVSQNPRHKITKRGQNVTFRCDPISEHNRLYWYRQTLGQGPEFLTYFQNEAQLEKSRLLSDRFSAERPKGSFSTLEIQRTEQGDSAMYLCASSLARTGKETQYFGPGTRLLVL.

This clonotype was detected ten times or more. This chain uses TRBV6-6 with TRBJ2-1, with 8 positions matching TRBD2. This CDR3 is built from 17 residues. Germline loops: CDR1 MNHNY, CDR2 SVGAGI (reference sequence). With 4 bases clipped from V and 10 bases from J, the junction kept 18 bases outside the gene matches. The CDR3 DNA is TGTGCCAGCAGTTCCCTTTTGACGGGGGGGCCGTCCGGAGAGCAGTTCTTC. Amino acids: CASSSLLTGGPSGEQFF.

In its sample, this clonotype ranks as medium-sized (0.01 to 0.1%). The gene calls are TRBV19 and TRBJ1-2, with a weak D call TRBD1 (6 bases). Trimming removed 0 bases at V and 4 bases at J, with 9 bases between. Germline loops: CDR1 LNHDA, CDR2 SQIVND (reference sequence). The CDR3 extends over 14 amino acids. The CDR3: CASSIDGGTYGYTF. CDR3 in DNA: TGTGCCAGTAGTATAGATGGGGGCACCTATGGCTACACCTTC.

The J gene is TRBJ1-4, the V gene TRBV5-8; D uncertain. From germline, CDR1 is SGHTS and CDR2 YDEGEE. The CDR3 has 14 amino acids. Trimming left V 0 bases short and J 13 bases short, with 16 bases between. The chain's CDR3 is CASSLGLPLPRLFF. CDR3 DNA sequence: TGTGCCAGCAGCTTGGGACTGCCGCTCCCGCGACTGTTTTTT.

This clonotype was observed a handful of times. V gene TRBV29-1 combines with J gene TRBJ2-1; 9 bases are shared with TRBD1. Per the germline V gene, CDR1 is SQVTM and CDR2 is ANQGSEA. The CDR3 extends over 14 amino acids. The V gene end was trimmed by 7 bases and the J gene end by 10 bases; junction bases not matched to a gene: 14. The CDR3 DNA follows: TGCAGCGCGGCCGGGACAGGGAGCACCAGGGAGCAGTTCTTC. This sequence encodes CSAAGTGSTREQFF.

Relative to its sample, this clonotype is medium-sized. J is TRBJ2-1 and V is TRBV12-3 or TRBV12-4; 10 positions agree with TRBD1. Trimming cost V 10 bases and J 9 bases; bases outside gene matches: 9. The CDR3 runs to 13 residues. The CDR3: CATPGTGAFEQFF. CDR3 sequence (DNA): TGTGCCACCCCCGGGACAGGGGCGTTTGAGCAGTTCTTC.

This clonotype has at least ten counts. V usage is TRBV5-5 and J usage is TRBJ1-2; D unresolved. Trimming took off 6 bases at V and 2 bases at J, with 17 bases between the two ends. The CDR3 consists of 15 residues. Germline CDR1 SGHKS, CDR2 YYEKEE (reference sequence). CDR3 sequence reads: CASTLGPGSNYGYTF. DNA of the CDR3: TGTGCCAGCACCCTAGGACCCGGGAGCAACTATGGCTACACCTTC.

This clonotype was observed many times. The rearrangement joins TRBV30 to TRBJ1-1; TRBD1 matches at 8 bases. The CDR3 consists of 14 residues. CDR1 is GTSNPN and CDR2 is SVGIG in the germline V gene (reference sequence). The CDR3 region has the DNA TGTGCTGGGGCTGTCGGGACAGGTAACACTGAAGCTTTCTTT. This sequence encodes CAGAVGTGNTEAFF. The complete variable domain, with remaining parts taken from reference TRBV30 and TRBJ1-1, reads SQTIHQWPATLVQPVGSPLSLECTVEGTSNPNLYWYRQAAGRGLQLLFYSVGIGQISSEVPQNLSASRPQDRQFILSSKKLLLSDSGFYLCAGAVGTGNTEAFFGQGTRLTVV.

This clonotype was recorded many times. This sequence joins TRBV6-2 or TRBV6-3 and TRBJ1-4, with TRBD1 identical over 7 bases. CDR1 MNHEY and CDR2 SVGEGT come from the germline V gene. This CDR3 region has 14 residues. J was trimmed by 6 bases and V by 5 bases; bases with no gene match: 6. The CDR3 sequence is CASSPGTADEKLFF. DNA of the CDR3: TGTGCCAGCAGTCCAGGGACAGCCGATGAAAAACTGTTTTTT.

This clonotype was counted ten times or more. This chain uses TRBV4-2 with TRBJ1-6, with D tentatively TRBD1 (6 bases). Trimming took off 0 bases at V and 6 bases at J, with 9 bases between the two ends. Germline loops: CDR1 LGHNA, CDR2 YNFKEQ. The CDR3 is 15 residues long. The CDR3 spells CASSQETGFNSPLHF. The CDR3 DNA follows: TGTGCCAGCAGCCAAGAGACAGGTTTTAATTCACCCCTCCACTTT.

This clonotype was found many times. The chain is built from TRBV6-4 and TRBJ1-4; weak D call: TRBD1 (5 bases). Germline CDR1 MRHNA, CDR2 SNTAGT. The CDR3 is 17 residues long. The V gene lost 2 bases and the J gene lost 5 bases, with 18 bases spanning the gap. The CDR3 coding sequence is TGTGCCAGCAGTGACCGGGGGTCTGCAGACCCGAATGAAAAACTGTTTTTT. Protein sequence: CASSDRGSADPNEKLFF.

Many counts were recorded for this clonotype. The chain combines TRBV12-3 or TRBV12-4 with TRBJ1-2; 7 bases align to TRBD1. V lost 8 bases, J lost 0 bases, and 6 bases stayed unmatched. This CDR3 has 14 amino acids. The CDR3 DNA is TGTGCCAGCGGTAGGGACAGCTCTAACTATGGCTACACCTTC. Residues: CASGRDSSNYGYTF.

This clonotype came up many times. The chain links TRBV12-3 or TRBV12-4 to TRBJ2-7; D perhaps matches TRBD2 (5 bases). CDR3 length equals 13 residues. V was pared by 7 bases and J by 6 bases, with 16 bases between. Here the CDR3 DNA reads TGTGCCAGCACTCCGACTACCCCCGGCGAGCAGTACTTC. This gives the protein CASTPTTPGEQYF.

This clonotype has only a few counts. V gene TRBV20-1 combines with J gene TRBJ1-4; no clear D gene. The germline V gene encodes CDR1 DFQATT and CDR2 SNEGSKA (reference sequence). The V gene lost 7 bases and the J gene lost 5 bases, with 8 bases spanning the gap. The CDR3 is made up of 11 amino acids. The CDR3 here is CSVPVNEKLFF. CDR3 bases: TGCAGTGTGCCAGTCAATGAAAAACTGTTTTTT.

The chain carries TRBV7-3 and TRBJ2-3, with D possibly matching TRBD2 (6 bases). CDR1 is SGHTA, CDR2 FQGTGA, per germline. CDR3 length: 15 residues. V lost 0 bases to trimming and J lost 4 bases, with 11 bases between them. This chain's CDR3 is CASSLTGLTSDTQYF. The DNA for the CDR3 is TGTGCCAGCAGCTTAACGGGACTTACTTCAGATACGCAGTATTTT.

The sample holds many counts of this clonotype. The CDR3 DNA sequence: TGTGCCAGCAGTCGCCCACAGGAATATGGCTACACCTTC. It codes for CASSRPQEYGYTF. V and J are TRBV6-1 and TRBJ1-2, with TRBD1 as a possible D gene (5 bases). The CDR3 is 13 residues long. The V and J ends lost 5 bases and 5 bases respectively, with 12 bases between them. CDR1 and CDR2 from the germline V gene are MNHNS and SASEGT.

This clonotype showed up many times. The chain carries TRBV20-1 and TRBJ1-1; tentative D call: TRBD1 (6 bases). Trimming removed 6 bases from V and 1 base from J, with 15 bases in between. The CDR3 has 14 amino acids. Germline lookup yields CDR1 DFQATT and CDR2 SNEGSKA (reference sequence). The CDR3 protein is CSALNRVGNTEAFF. For the CDR3, the DNA is TGCAGTGCGCTGAACAGGGTCGGGAACACTGAAGCTTTCTTT.

This clonotype has a count of ten or more. This chain connects TRBV7-2 to TRBJ2-3, with D maybe TRBD1 (5 bases). CDR1 is SGHTA and CDR2 is FQGNSA in the germline V gene. V was clipped by 5 bases and J by 6 bases, with 15 bases between them. The CDR3 length is 14 residues. CDR3 nucleotide sequence: TGTGCCAGCAGCCCGGGTGGGGCCGGGGATACGCAGTATTTT. Translation gives CASSPGGAGDTQYF.

This clonotype was picked up many times. This sequence joins TRBV12-3 or TRBV12-4 and TRBJ2-1, with D possibly matching TRBD2 (5 bases). V lost 1 base, J lost 5 bases, and 18 bases lay in between. This CDR3 region has 17 residues. The CDR3 protein is CASSLGGGIGPDNEQFF. CDR3 DNA sequence: TGTGCCAGCAGTTTAGGTGGAGGTATAGGACCAGACAATGAGCAGTTCTTC.

This clonotype appeared many times. V is TRBV18 and J is TRBJ1-1, with D possibly being TRBD1 (6 bases). The V and J ends lost 6 bases and 1 base respectively, with 24 bases between them. The CDR3 is made up of 18 amino acids. CDR1 KGHSH and CDR2 LQKENI come from the germline V gene. CDR3 in DNA: TGTGCCAGCTCCTTCACCATAATTCAGGGGATGTGGAACACTGAAGCTTTCTTT. Translating it yields CASSFTIIQGMWNTEAFF.

This clonotype came up many times. This sequence joins TRBV11-2 and TRBJ2-5; a possible D gene is TRBD1 (5 bases). Trimming shortened V by 3 bases and J by 5 bases, and 10 bases separated the two germline ends. The germline V gene has CDR1 SGHAT and CDR2 FQNNGV. The CDR3 length is 13 residues. CDR3 sequence: CASSFQGRETQYF. CDR3 nucleotide sequence: TGTGCCAGCAGCTTCCAGGGTCGGGAGACCCAGTACTTC.

The chain combines TRBV11-3 with TRBJ2-3; 11 positions agree with TRBD2. CDR1 and CDR2 (germline): SGHNT, YENEEA. After removal of 6 bases from V and 3 bases from J, the junction contained 11 bases not matched to a gene. This CDR3 is built from 17 residues. The CDR3 region is CASSPPVGLAGTDTQYF. In DNA form, the CDR3 reads TGTGCCAGCAGTCCTCCCGTCGGACTAGCGGGTACAGATACGCAGTATTTT.

This clonotype rates as medium-sized. J is TRBJ2-5 and V is TRBV13; unclear D gene. V was clipped by 3 bases and J by 0 bases, with 5 bases between them. Germline lookup yields CDR1 PRHDT and CDR2 FYEKMQ (reference sequence). The CDR3 totals 13 residues. The CDR3 here is CASSFEDQETQYF. The CDR3 DNA follows: TGTGCCAGCAGCTTCGAGGACCAAGAGACCCAGTACTTC.

This chain uses TRBV5-4 with TRBJ1-6, with a tentative D call TRBD1 (5 bases). The CDR3 consists of 14 residues. Between the trimmed V and J ends, which lost 4 bases and 5 bases, there was a span of 10 bases. From germline, CDR1 is SGHNT and CDR2 YYREEE (reference sequence). CDR3 loop: CASSRQPNNSPLHF. The CDR3 nucleotides are TGTGCCAGCAGCCGACAGCCGAATAATTCACCCCTCCACTTT.

This clonotype was counted ten times or more. V usage is TRBV2 and J usage is TRBJ2-7; no clear D. The CDR3 is made up of 10 amino acids. Trimming stripped 7 bases from V and 3 bases from J, with 4 bases between. CDR1 and CDR2 from the germline V gene are SNHLY and FYNNEI. The CDR3 DNA is TGTGCCAGCAAGATCTACGAGCAGTACTTC. This translates into CASKIYEQYF.

This clonotype was detected many times. The chain recombines TRBV23-1 with TRBJ2-7; 13 nucleotides line up with TRBD2. TRBV23-1 is an ORF, with its function uncertain. The CDR3 is made up of 19 amino acids. V was pared by 0 bases and J by 3 bases, with 11 bases of the junction left unmatched. The DNA of the CDR3 is TGCGCCAGCAGTCAATCCTCGACTAGCGGGAGGACTTTCCTCTACGAGCAGTACTTC. This encodes CASSQSSTSGRTFLYEQYF.

In this sample, this clonotype turned up many times. This chain links TRBV28 with TRBJ1-5; 10 positions agree with TRBD1. The germline V gene has CDR1 MDHEN and CDR2 SYDVKM. The CDR3 contains 17 residues. V lost 5 bases to trimming and J lost 4 bases; unmatched junction nucleotides: 11. CDR3 nucleotide sequence: TGTGCCAGCAGTCGGGAGGGACAGGGGCTGGGTAATCAGCCCCAGCATTTT. Protein: CASSREGQGLGNQPQHF.

This clonotype was counted ten times or more. This chain connects TRBV12-3 or TRBV12-4 to TRBJ2-2, with D unresolved. Between the trimmed V and J ends, which lost 2 bases and 2 bases, there was a span of 3 bases. The CDR3 loop spans 13 amino acids. The CDR3 sequence: CASSLTNTGELFF. CDR3 nucleotides: TGTGCCAGCAGTTTAACCAACACCGGGGAGCTGTTTTTT.